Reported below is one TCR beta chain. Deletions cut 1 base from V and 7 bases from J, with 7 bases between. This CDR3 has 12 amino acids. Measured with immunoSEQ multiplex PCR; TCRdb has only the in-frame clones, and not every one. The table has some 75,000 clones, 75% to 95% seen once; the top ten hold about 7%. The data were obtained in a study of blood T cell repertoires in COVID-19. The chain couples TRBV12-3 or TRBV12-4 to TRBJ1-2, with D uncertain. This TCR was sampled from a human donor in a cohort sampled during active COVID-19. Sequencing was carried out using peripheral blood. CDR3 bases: TGTGCCAGCAGTTTAGGTGGAGGTGGCTACACCTTC. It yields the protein CASSLGGGGYTF.